This TCR beta chain appears in the sequencing data of a study of shared clonotypes between healthy human individuals. With 0 bases clipped from V and 6 bases from J, the junction kept 6 bases outside the gene matches. The CDR3 extends over 15 amino acids. CDR1 SGHNT and CDR2 YYREEE come from the germline V gene (reference sequence). Per the authors' pipeline: Filtering differed, since immunoSEQ gave only junction sequences and no quality scores. The data were produced by immunoSEQ multiplex PCR, yet TCRdb's version contains in-frame clones alone and is incomplete. For V, J and clone size, that table is used; D and trimming come from the DNA. The table has 2.3 million or so clones, more than 80% seen once. In the case of this clone: What it binds is unknown.

Notes on the study in general: Compared with clonotypes that all four donors shared, non-shared clonotypes had lower generation probabilities.

The chain employs TRBV5-4 and TRBJ2-1; TRBD1 matches at 7 bases. This clonotype originated in a man younger than 30 in good health. Some clones in this sample may be carry-over from other donors' samples. Sample: naive CD4+ T cells from PBMCs. Subset meaning: CD45RA+ positively selected. CDR3 DNA: TGTGCCAGCAGCTTGGTGGGGGCAGGGGGCAATGAGCAGTTCTTC. Protein sequence: CASSLVGAGGNEQFF. Full variable domain (remainder filled in from reference TRBV5-4 and TRBJ2-1): ETGVTQSPTHLIKTRGQQVTLRCSSQSGHNTVSWYQQALGQGPQFIFQYYREEENGRGNFPPRFSGLQFPNYSSELNVNALELDDSALYLCASSLVGAGGNEQFFGPGTRLTVL.